A selection of T cell receptor beta chains follows, all from one sample in a study of blood T cell repertoires in COVID-19. TCRdb keeps only in-frame clones here, not all; method: immunoSEQ multiplex PCR. Of roughly 240,000 clones in the sample, 85% to 90% were seen once. Sequenced: peripheral blood. The source of these receptors is a man aged 18 to 35 with active or convalescent COVID-19. Both conserved end residues are trimmed from each CDR3.

V gene	J gene	CDR3 protein
TRBV6-4	TRBJ1-6	ASSKDTHGSPLH
TRBV24-1	TRBJ2-5	ATSDPYLAVKETQY
TRBV11-3	TRBJ1-1	ASSFRGGLSEAF
TRBV7-8	TRBJ2-3	ASSRDRRTDTQY
TRBV4-3	TRBJ2-7	ASSQGITGGISYEQY
TRBV5-1	TRBJ2-3	ASSSGGPRGTQY
TRBV5-5	TRBJ1-1	ASSLARASFTEAF
TRBV19	TRBJ2-1	ASSGTPYNEQF
TRBV10-2	TRBJ1-5	ASWAAGSNQPQH
TRBV28	TRBJ1-3	ASSYGERIRDTIY
TRBV5-1	TRBJ1-1	ASSYGQALGTEAF
TRBV4-3	TRBJ2-1	ASSQRDMEQF
TRBV7-2	TRBJ2-7	ASSSRTSGMKEQY
TRBV12-3/TRBV12-4	TRBJ1-5	ASRSDRDQPQH
TRBV6-5	TRBJ2-2	ASSFLSTGELF
TRBV6-5	TRBJ2-3	ASRGLAGGGDTQY
TRBV4-1	TRBJ1-5	ASSPLGQLYQPQH
TRBV29-1	TRBJ1-3	SVASGNTIY
TRBV11-2	TRBJ2-5	ASSFYRKETQY
TRBV5-8	TRBJ1-6	ASSLLGDGLSPLH
TRBV7-3	TRBJ2-3	ASSEGADTQY
TRBV28	TRBJ1-5	ASKGGTSNQPQH
TRBV3-1/TRBV3-2	TRBJ1-1	ASSFAGNTEAF
TRBV2	TRBJ1-3	ASKPISGNTIY
TRBV27	TRBJ1-2	ASSLRQGIYGYT
TRBV21-1	TRBJ1-6	ASSPADPPSPLH
TRBV7-2	TRBJ2-1	ASSLRRGGGGVDEQF
TRBV5-5	TRBJ1-2	ASSLFGQNYGYT
TRBV4-3	TRBJ2-1	ASSHGSLNEQF
TRBV30	TRBJ2-7	AWKAGASYEQY
TRBV2	TRBJ2-3	ASSEPTGADTQY
TRBV11-1	TRBJ1-2	ASSSPSRAGQDGYT
TRBV12-3/TRBV12-4	TRBJ2-7	ASRLSEAYEQY
TRBV4-3	TRBJ2-7	ASSTGGTGDYEQY
TRBV19	TRBJ1-2	ASSTQWDGYT
TRBV6-2/TRBV6-3	TRBJ1-4	ASSDSATNEKLF
TRBV28	TRBJ2-7	ATLPYSTGTSRYYEQY